This passage covers 7 T cell receptor beta chains from one sample sequenced in a study of blood T cell repertoires in COVID-19. Generated by immunoSEQ multiplex PCR, the TCRdb table keeps only in-frame clones and is missing some. This sample has some 190,000 clones, with around 84% found just once. The sequenced sample consisted of PBMCs or T cells enriched from blood (not recorded which). The receptors were sampled from a woman in her 30s who had recovered from COVID-19.

The J gene is TRBJ1-5, the V gene TRBV30; the match to TRBD1 covers 8 bases. The germline V gene encodes CDR1 GTSNPN and CDR2 SVGIG (reference sequence). This CDR3 is 15 amino acids long. Trimming cost V 2 bases and J 0 bases; bases outside gene matches: 3. The CDR3 protein is CAWSLTGGSNQPQHF. The CDR3 bases are TGTGCCTGGAGTTTAACAGGGGGTAGCAATCAGCCCCAGCATTTT.

This chain uses TRBV5-1 with TRBJ1-4; 8 bases map to TRBD1. CDR1 is SGHRS, CDR2 YFSETQ, per germline. The CDR3 is 14 residues long. Trimming at V came to 4 bases and at J to 5 bases, leaving 4 bases not matched to a gene. As DNA, the CDR3 is TGCGCCAGCAGCCCGGGACAGGAAAATGAAAAACTGTTTTTT. It translates to CASSPGQENEKLFF.

The rearrangement joins TRBV27 to TRBJ2-1; D possibly corresponds to TRBD2 (6 bases). V lost 8 bases and J 1 base, leaving 18 bases between the germline ends. Germline values: CDR1 MNHEY, CDR2 SMNVEV (reference sequence). The CDR3 totals 16 residues. This chain's CDR3 is CASRVSSVLSYNEQFF. In DNA form, the CDR3 reads TGTGCCAGCCGGGTTTCTAGCGTCCTTTCCTACAATGAGCAGTTCTTC.

This clone was seen a few times. This sequence joins TRBV7-9 and TRBJ1-2; a possible D gene is TRBD1 (6 bases). Between the trimmed V and J ends, which lost 3 bases and 4 bases, there was a span of 9 bases. The CDR3 sequence is 13 residues long. Germline-derived CDR1 and CDR2 are SEHNR and FQNEAQ (reference sequence). DNA of the CDR3: TGTGCCAGCAGCTTGGCACAGGGCTATGGCTACACCTTC. This gives the protein CASSLAQGYGYTF.

The chain combines TRBV2 with TRBJ2-4; possibly TRBD2 for D (5 bases). From germline, CDR1 is SNHLY and CDR2 FYNNEI. Trimming took 4 bases from V and 9 from J, leaving 13 bases between them. The CDR3 runs to 13 residues. DNA of the CDR3: TGTGCCAGCAGTGGACTACCTTCGGCCATTCAGTACTTC. It is translated as CASSGLPSAIQYF.

J is TRBJ1-2 and V is TRBV7-2, with 7 bases lining up with TRBD1. Trimming took 5 bases from V and 4 from J; bases not matched to a gene: 7. Germline V gene data show CDR1 as SGHTA and CDR2 as FQGNSA. CDR3 length equals 14 residues. In DNA form, the CDR3 reads TGTGCCAGCAGCCGCGGGACAGCCAGCTATGGCTACACCTTC. It specifies CASSRGTASYGYTF.

The rearrangement joins TRBV12-1 to TRBJ2-7; the DNA was not used to check the table's D call, TRBD2. TRBV12-1 is a known pseudogene. The CDR3 loop spans 13 amino acids. CDR3 sequence reads: CASSFERGSEQYV. The CDR3 DNA follows: TGTGCCAGCAGCTTTGAGCGGGGGTCCGAGCAGTACGTC.